What follows is one T cell receptor (beta chain) and its context. What it binds is not known. Other DNA variants within this sample encode the same CDR3. The CDR3 has 15 amino acids. In germline, CDR1 is MDHEN, CDR2 SYDVKM. V lost 5 bases and J 8 bases, leaving 16 bases between the germline ends. The data derive from a study of OX40 agonist ivuxolimab in advanced cancers. About the study: People in dose escalation had one of these cancers: hepatocellular carcinoma, melanoma, renal cell or head and neck cancer. Overall study findings and caveats: Among T cells, CD8+ cells averaged more expanded clones than CD4+ cells.

Some clones are missing from TCRdb's copy, which holds only in-frame ones; the method was immunoSEQ multiplex PCR. Of about 18,000 clones listed, about 80% are singletons. This chain uses TRBV28 with TRBJ1-6; D is perhaps TRBD1 (5 bases). The source material was CD4+ or CD8+ T cells sorted from blood, sampled in a trial of the OX40 agonist ivuxolimab. The receptor was isolated from an adult with an advanced solid tumor such as melanoma, head and neck, liver or kidney cancer. DNA of the CDR3: TGTGCCAGCAGTCCCATTAGGGGTAGGGATTCACCCCTCCACTTT. Its protein is CASSPIRGRDSPLHF.